Described below is a single TCR beta chain sequence and its context. The target antigen is unknown. Germline V gene data show CDR1 as LNHDA and CDR2 as SQIVND (reference sequence). The V gene lost 3 bases and the J gene lost 2 bases, with 8 bases spanning the gap. The CDR3 is made up of 14 amino acids. Vbeta (60) and Jbeta (13) primers were used in the PCR. Generated by immunoSEQ multiplex PCR, the TCRdb table keeps only in-frame clones and is missing some. The repertoire holds approximately 89,000 clones, with about 85% as singletons. This entry is derived from a study of cytomegalovirus exposure and HLA in healthy donors. Study outcomes and limitations: In a later analysis, around 18,000 TCR beta sequences were associated with HLA alleles at 0.05 false discovery rate. Rare sequences made up most TCRs, while some public TCRs were found in many donors. Sequencing had likely introduced a cluster of highly shared sequence variants as an artifact.

The chain links TRBV19 to TRBJ1-5; D unresolved. Sequencing input: PBMCs. This clonotype originated in a man aged 40-49 years in good health and CMV-seropositive. The CDR3 loop is CASSIRVGNQPQHF. CDR3 in DNA: TGTGCCAGTAGTATCCGGGTTGGCAATCAGCCCCAGCATTTT.